This TCR beta chain is from a study of blood T cell repertoires in COVID-19. Looking at the study overall: PBMCs, B-cell-depleted T cells, or T cells were the source of the cDNA or gDNA that made up the material.

Authors' data handling: It was from reference gene primer amplification that nucleated cell counts were estimated. Repertoires were generated with immunoSEQ multiplex PCR, while TCRdb's copy carries only in-frame clones and drops some. Clonal size and the V and J genes are those of that table, whereas D and trimming came from the DNA. The sample contains 180,000 or so clones, 84% of which appear only once. The ends lost 5 bases at V and 2 bases at J; junction bases unmatched: 7. Germline V CDR1 and CDR2: SGHTA, FQGNSA. This CDR3 comprises 15 residues. The specimen was peripheral blood. This clonotype originated in a woman in her sixties or seventies with COVID-19, enrolled during active disease. The rearrangement uses TRBV7-2 and TRBJ2-3; 7 bases align to TRBD2. The CDR3 DNA reads as TGTGCCAGCAGCCGCCAAGCGGGGAACACAGATACGCAGTATTTT. Amino acids: CASSRQAGNTDTQYF.